This record looks at one T cell receptor beta chain sequence and its context. Its antigen specificity is not known. Base qualities are not provided; no much larger clone lies one nucleotide away. This specimen comes from a study of blood T cell repertoires in COVID-19 (dated by TCRdb to between 2020 and 2021). A note on the overall study: The collaborator samples originated in the United States, Italy and Spain and spanned the acute and convalescent phases of COVID-19. The prospective study material was composed of cDNA or gDNA derived from T cells, B-cell-depleted T cells, or PBMCs. Deeply sampled blood TCRbeta repertoires from subjects exposed to, actively infected with, or recovered from COVID-19 were included in the dataset. The repertoires were released in a freely available public database meant as a resource for research on the immune response to SARS-CoV-2. The samples were drawn from two sources: the first 160 participants of the ongoing ImmuneRACE study, and 1,000 to 1,500 subjects contributed by 6 global collaborators. Sample metadata almost always included a de-identified subject ID, COVID-19 status, age in years and sex. HLA class I and class II types, where available, came from metadata supplied by the sample provider rather than from assay-based typing.

TCRbeta CDR3 regions were amplified from genomic DNA using the immunoSEQ Assay, a bias-controlled multiplex PCR. For the original study's pipeline: The number of nucleated cells in each sample was estimated from the amplification of reference gene primers within the assay. Sequence reads were collapsed and filtered to measure the absolute abundance of every unique TCRbeta CDR3 rearrangement. For each sample, productive Simpson clonality was calculated as the square root of Simpson's diversity index over productive rearrangements. TCRdb took over this immuneACCESS table, retaining in-frame rearrangements with V and J assigned. Such tables are incomplete; in checked studies, under half of the missing clones stem from an unresolved V gene, and the remainder is unexplained. V, J and clone size are taken as reported in that table, and D and trimming were inferred from the DNA itself. Counted in this sample were approximately 210,000 clones; 85% to 95% of them appeared once. Clones ranked in the top ten supply approximately 0.8% of the sample.

In Seattle, one collaborating source enrolled patients while the infection was active and tracked those patients longitudinally over the course of disease. Collaborating institutions collected whole blood in K2EDTA tubes following their own protocols. For TCRbeta analysis, collaborator samples were shipped as frozen whole blood, as isolated PBMCs, or as DNA extracted from either sample type. Broad study findings and their caveats: The amount of clinical and demographic metadata varied by source and participant and was provided uncurated.

The CDR3 contains 14 residues, cysteine and phenylalanine counted. Kept here is only the CDR3 DNA, which spans 42 bases and is read in frame from base 1. From the germline V gene, CDR1 is MNHEY and CDR2 is SVGAGI. Trimming removed 6 bases from V and 3 bases from J, leaving 12 bases between the germline ends. The TCR sequence derives from a man between 25 and 39 years old with COVID-19, enrolled during active disease. The rearranged chain carries TRBV6-5 and TRBJ1-5; a weak D assignment points to TRBD1 (6 bases agree). The sample consisted of peripheral blood. The CDR3 protein: CASSRGQVNQPQHF. The DNA sequence is as follows: TGTGCCAGCAGCCGGGGACAAGTCAATCAGCCCCAGCATTTT.